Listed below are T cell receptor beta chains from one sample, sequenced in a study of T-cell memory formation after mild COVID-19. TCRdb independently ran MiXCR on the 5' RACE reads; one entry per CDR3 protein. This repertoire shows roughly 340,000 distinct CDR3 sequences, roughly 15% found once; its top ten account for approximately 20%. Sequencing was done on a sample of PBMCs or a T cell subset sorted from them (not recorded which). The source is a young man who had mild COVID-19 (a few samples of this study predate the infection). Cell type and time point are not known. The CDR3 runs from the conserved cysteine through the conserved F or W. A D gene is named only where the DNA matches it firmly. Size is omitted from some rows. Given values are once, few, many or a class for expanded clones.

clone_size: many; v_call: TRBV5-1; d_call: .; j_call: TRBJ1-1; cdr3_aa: CASSYFGEVGTEAFF; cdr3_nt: TGCGCCAGCAGCTATTTCGGGGAGGTGGGCACTGAAGCTTTCTTT
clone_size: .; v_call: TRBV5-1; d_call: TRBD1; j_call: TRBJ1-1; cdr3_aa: CASSLGQGVVPEAFF; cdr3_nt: TGCGCCAGCAGCTTGGGACAGGGAGTGGTTCCTGAAGCTTTCTTT
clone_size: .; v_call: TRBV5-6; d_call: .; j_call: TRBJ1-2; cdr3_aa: CASSLWSNYGYTF; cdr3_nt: TGTGCCAGCAGCCTCTGGTCTAACTATGGCTACACCTTC
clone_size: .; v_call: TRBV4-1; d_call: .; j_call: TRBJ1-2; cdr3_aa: CAGGGGHGYTF; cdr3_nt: TGCGCCGGCGGCGGGGGTCATGGCTACACCTTC
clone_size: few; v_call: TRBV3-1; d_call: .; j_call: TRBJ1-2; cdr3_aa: CASSQRLPPYGYTF; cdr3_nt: TGTGCCAGCAGCCAAAGACTTCCGCCCTATGGCTACACCTTC
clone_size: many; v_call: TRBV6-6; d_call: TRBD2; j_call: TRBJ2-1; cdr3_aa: CATSGLVFHNEQFF; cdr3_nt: TGTGCCACCTCGGGACTAGTTTTCCACAATGAGCAGTTCTTC
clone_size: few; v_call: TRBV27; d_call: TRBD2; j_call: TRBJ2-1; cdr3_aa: CASSPGLAGEQFF; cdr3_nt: TGTGCCAGCAGTCCGGGACTAGCCGGTGAGCAGTTCTTC
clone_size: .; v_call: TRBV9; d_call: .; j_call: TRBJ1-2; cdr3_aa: CASTREQNYGYTF; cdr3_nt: TGTGCCAGCACGAGGGAACAGAACTATGGCTACACCTTC
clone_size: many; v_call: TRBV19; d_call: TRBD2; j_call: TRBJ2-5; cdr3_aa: CASSLTSGGFETQYF; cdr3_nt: TGTGCCAGTAGCTTGACTAGCGGGGGGTTTGAGACCCAGTACTTC
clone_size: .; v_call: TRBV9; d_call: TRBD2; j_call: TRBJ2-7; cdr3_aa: CASSVSSGGAFEQYF; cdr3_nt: TGTGCCAGCAGCGTATCTAGCGGGGGGGCCTTCGAGCAGTACTTC
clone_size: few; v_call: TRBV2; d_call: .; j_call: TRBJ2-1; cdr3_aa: CASCSSYNEQFF; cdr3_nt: TGTGCCAGCTGCAGCTCCTACAATGAGCAGTTCTTC
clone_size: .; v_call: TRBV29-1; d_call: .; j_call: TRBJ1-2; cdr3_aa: CSVEPGVAGYTF; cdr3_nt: TGCAGCGTCGAACCGGGGGTGGCTGGCTACACCTTC
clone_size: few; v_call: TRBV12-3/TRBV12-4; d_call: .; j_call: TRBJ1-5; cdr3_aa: CASSSTGSGQPQHF; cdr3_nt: TGTGCCAGCAGTTCTACAGGGAGCGGGCAGCCCCAGCATTTT
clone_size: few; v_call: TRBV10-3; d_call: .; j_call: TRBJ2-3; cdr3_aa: CAISPGSSMSTDTQYF; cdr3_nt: TGTGCCATCAGTCCGGGGTCCTCCATGAGCACAGATACGCAGTATTTT
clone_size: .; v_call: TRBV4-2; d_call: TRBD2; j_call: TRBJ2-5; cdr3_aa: CASSQDGVAGGLETQYF; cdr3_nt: TGTGCCAGCAGCCAAGATGGGGTAGCGGGGGGACTAGAGACCCAGTACTTC